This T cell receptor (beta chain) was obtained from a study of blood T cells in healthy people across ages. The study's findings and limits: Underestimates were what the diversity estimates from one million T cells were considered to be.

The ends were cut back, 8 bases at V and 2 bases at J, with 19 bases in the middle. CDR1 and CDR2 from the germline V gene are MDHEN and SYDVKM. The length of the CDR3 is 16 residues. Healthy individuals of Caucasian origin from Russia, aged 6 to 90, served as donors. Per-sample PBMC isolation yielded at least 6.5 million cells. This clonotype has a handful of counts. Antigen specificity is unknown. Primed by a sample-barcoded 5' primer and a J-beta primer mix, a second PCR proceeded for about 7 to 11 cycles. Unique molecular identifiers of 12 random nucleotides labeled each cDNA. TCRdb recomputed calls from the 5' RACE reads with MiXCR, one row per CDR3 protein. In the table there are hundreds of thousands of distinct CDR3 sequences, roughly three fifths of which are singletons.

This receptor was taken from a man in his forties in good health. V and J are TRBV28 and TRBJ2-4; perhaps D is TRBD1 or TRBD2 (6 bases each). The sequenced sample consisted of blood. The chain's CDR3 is CASLSWGAGTKNIQYF. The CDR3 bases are TGTGCCAGCCTCAGCTGGGGGGCCGGGACCAAAAACATTCAGTACTTC.